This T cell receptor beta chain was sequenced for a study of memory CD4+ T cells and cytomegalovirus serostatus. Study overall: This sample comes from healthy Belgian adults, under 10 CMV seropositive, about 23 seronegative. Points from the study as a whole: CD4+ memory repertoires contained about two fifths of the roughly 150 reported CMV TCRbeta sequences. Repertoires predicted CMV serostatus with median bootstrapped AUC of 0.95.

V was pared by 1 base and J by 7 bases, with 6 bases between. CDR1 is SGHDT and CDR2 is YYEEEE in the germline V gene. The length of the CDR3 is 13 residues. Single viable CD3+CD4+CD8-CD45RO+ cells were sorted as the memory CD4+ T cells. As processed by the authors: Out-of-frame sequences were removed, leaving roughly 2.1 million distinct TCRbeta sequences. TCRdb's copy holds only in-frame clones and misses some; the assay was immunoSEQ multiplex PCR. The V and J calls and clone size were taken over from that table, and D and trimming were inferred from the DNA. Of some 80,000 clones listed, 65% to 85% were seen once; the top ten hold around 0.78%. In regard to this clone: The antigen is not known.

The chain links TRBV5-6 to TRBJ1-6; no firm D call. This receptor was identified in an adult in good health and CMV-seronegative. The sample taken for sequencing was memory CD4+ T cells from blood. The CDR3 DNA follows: TGTGCCAGCAGCTTGACCGGAAATTCACCCCTCCACTTT. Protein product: CASSLTGNSPLHF.